This TCR beta chain stems from a study of T cells in tuberculosis. Method: immunoSEQ multiplex PCR; TCRdb's copy keeps in-frame clones and lacks some. The data hold approximately 35,000 clones, with around 97% observed a single time. This clone appeared once. CDR1 and CDR2 (germline): MDHEN, SYDVKM. The CDR3 loop spans 12 amino acids. The V and J ends lost 6 bases and 9 bases respectively, with 14 bases between them. This chain uses TRBV28 with TRBJ1-1; D perhaps matches TRBD1 (5 bases). The sample was PBMCs. The sequence was collected from a donor between 10 and 35 years old with latent tuberculosis or without tuberculosis infection. The CDR3 region is CASSSVGLQAFF. The CDR3 DNA sequence: TGTGCCAGCAGCTCCGTGGGGCTTCAAGCTTTCTTT.